The 26 T cell receptor beta chains below were found in one sample sequenced in a study of blood T cell repertoires in COVID-19. This table comes from immunoSEQ multiplex PCR, and its TCRdb copy is limited to in-frame clones, with some not included. The data show approximately 330,000 clones, with about nine tenths seen just once and about a tenth held by the top ten. Material: PBMCs or T cells enriched from blood (not recorded which). All receptors derive from a woman aged 30 to 39 who had recovered from COVID-19.

J is TRBJ1-1 and V is TRBV19, with TRBD1 matching over 9 bases. Looked up from germline, CDR1 is LNHDA and CDR2 is SQIVND (reference sequence). This CDR3 is 14 amino acids long. V shed 9 bases and J 3 bases; nucleotides not matched to a gene: 8. Here the CDR3 DNA reads TGTGCCAGCCGGGACAGGGATGCTGACACTGAAGCTTTCTTT. Its translation: CASRDRDADTEAFF.

The chain carries TRBV6-5 and TRBJ1-2; no firm D call. Germline CDR1 is MNHEY and CDR2 is SVGAGI. The CDR3 sequence is 14 residues long. Trimming removed 6 bases from V and 7 bases from J, with 18 bases in between. CDR3 loop: CASSLTEAAPGYTF. DNA of the CDR3: TGTGCCAGCAGCCTTACCGAGGCAGCCCCTGGCTACACCTTC.

The rearrangement uses TRBV5-1 and TRBJ2-5; D gene uncertain. CDR1 SGHRS and CDR2 YFSETQ come from the germline V gene. V was cut by 4 bases and J by 5 bases, with 9 bases left in between. CDR3 length: 12 residues. CDR3 in amino acids: CASSQGAETQYF. As DNA, the CDR3 is TGCGCCAGCAGCCAAGGAGCGGAGACCCAGTACTTC.

The chain employs TRBV3-1 (or the pseudogene TRBV3-2) and TRBJ2-1; tentatively, D is TRBD2 (5 bases). Germline V lookup: CDR1 LGHDT, CDR2 YNNKEL (reference sequence). The length of the CDR3 is 15 residues. V was clipped by 7 bases and J by 4 bases, with 17 bases between them. CDR3 in amino acids: CASTGVGRQYNEQFF. Here the CDR3 DNA reads TGTGCCAGCACTGGTGTAGGGAGACAATACAATGAGCAGTTCTTC.

The chain couples TRBV28 to TRBJ2-7; 7 bases fit TRBD1. The germline CDR1 and CDR2 sequences are MDHEN and SYDVKM. CDR3 length: 14 amino acids. J gave up 6 bases and V 4 bases, and 9 bases lay outside the gene matches. In DNA, the CDR3 is TGTGCCAGCAGTTGGCCAGACAGGGTCTCCGAGCAGTACTTC. As protein: CASSWPDRVSEQYF.

The chain uses TRBV12-5 and TRBJ2-2, with a possible D match to TRBD1 (6 bases). The length of the CDR3 is 15 residues. CDR1 is LGHNT, CDR2 FRNRAP, per germline. V was pared by 1 base and J by 1 base, with 7 bases between. In nucleotides, the CDR3 is TGTGCTAGTGGTTTGGGACAGGAGAACACCGGGGAGCTGTTTTTT. Protein product: CASGLGQENTGELFF.

This rearrangement joins TRBV18 to TRBJ1-1, with D possibly being TRBD1 (6 bases). The CDR3 is 14 amino acids. Trimming cost V 5 bases and J 4 bases, with 14 bases left between them. Germline CDR1 KGHSH, CDR2 LQKENI. The CDR3 here is CASSYRDWSTEAFF. The CDR3 DNA follows: TGTGCCAGCTCATACAGGGATTGGAGCACTGAAGCTTTCTTT.

V is TRBV10-3 and J is TRBJ2-7; possibly TRBD1 for D (6 bases). Germline CDR1 reads ENHRY; CDR2 reads SYGVKD. V lost 6 bases to trimming and J lost 3 bases, with 12 bases between them. This CDR3 comprises 13 residues. For the CDR3, the DNA is TGTGCCATCAGCATACAGGGATTCTACGAGCAGTACTTC. This translates into CAISIQGFYEQYF.

CDR3 nucleotides: TGTGCCAGCACCCTCTTTTCCTACAATGAGCAGTTCTTC. It codes for CASTLFSYNEQFF. The chain recombines TRBV12-3 or TRBV12-4 with TRBJ2-1; D remains unclear. This CDR3 has 13 amino acids. V lost 7 bases and J lost 1, with 8 bases in between.

About this clone itself: One end of the junction is discordant with germline, which a read error may explain. This sequence joins TRBV3-1 (or the pseudogene TRBV3-2) and TRBJ2-7; D ambiguous. CDR1 and CDR2 (germline): LGHDT, YNNKEL (reference sequence). The CDR3 covers 14 residues. The DNA for the CDR3 is TGTGCCAGCACCCAACACCCGGCAGGCTACGAGCAGTACTTC. Translating gives CASTQHPAGYEQYF.

Written as DNA, the CDR3 is TGTGCCAGCAGCGTAGCGCAGCAAGCGGGCCAAGAGACCCAGTACTTC. As protein: CASSVAQQAGQETQYF. The rearrangement joins TRBV9 to TRBJ2-5; weak D call: TRBD2 (6 bases). Trimming shortened V by 0 bases and J by 1 base, and 13 bases separated the two germline ends. Germline loops: CDR1 SGDLS, CDR2 YYNGEE. The CDR3 covers 16 residues. The full variable domain, completed using reference TRBV9 and TRBJ2-5, is DSGVTQTPKHLITATGQRVTLRCSPRSGDLSVYWYQQSLDQGLQFLIQYYNGEERAKGNILERFSAQQFPDLHSELNLSSLELGDSALYFCASSVAQQAGQETQYFGPGTRLLVL.

The chain combines TRBV18 with TRBJ1-1; possible D gene TRBD1, 5 bases. This CDR3 is built from 14 residues. Germline CDR1 KGHSH, CDR2 LQKENI. Trimming removed 2 bases from V and 4 bases from J, with 11 bases in between. The CDR3: CASSPWGVGTEAFF. Here the CDR3 DNA reads TGTGCCAGCTCACCATGGGGGGTTGGCACTGAAGCTTTCTTT.

The chain recombines TRBV7-3 with TRBJ2-3; weak D call: TRBD2 (5 bases). From germline, CDR1 is SGHTA and CDR2 FQGTGA. V was shortened by 2 bases and J by 0 bases, with 9 bases between the two germline ends. CDR3 length: 15 amino acids. CDR3 amino acids: CASSLRASSTDTQYF. Here the CDR3 DNA reads TGTGCCAGCAGCTTACGGGCTAGCAGCACAGATACGCAGTATTTT.

The rearrangement uses TRBV5-1 and TRBJ2-5; no clear D gene. The CDR3 is 15 amino acids. Germline CDR1 is SGHRS and CDR2 is YFSETQ. Trimming took off 1 base at V and 2 bases at J, with 12 bases between the two ends. The CDR3 loop reads CASSLLRAGQETQYF. CDR3 DNA sequence: TGCGCCAGCAGCTTGTTAAGAGCAGGACAAGAGACCCAGTACTTC. The complete variable domain, with remaining parts taken from reference TRBV5-1 and TRBJ2-5, reads KAGVTQTPRYLIKTRGQQVTLSCSPISGHRSVSWYQQTPGQGLQFLFEYFSETQRNKGNFPGRFSGRQFSNSRSEMNVSTLELGDSALYLCASSLLRAGQETQYFGPGTRLLVL.

V and J are TRBV19 and TRBJ1-5; a possible D gene is TRBD1 (5 bases). The CDR3 runs 15 residues. CDR1 is LNHDA, CDR2 SQIVND, per germline (reference sequence). The V gene lost 4 bases and the J gene lost 1 base, with 11 bases spanning the gap. The CDR3 nucleotides read TGTGCCAGTAGTAAAGCAAAGGGGAGCAATCAGCCCCAGCATTTT. Its protein is CASSKAKGSNQPQHF. Based on the CDR3 plus reference TRBV19 and TRBJ1-5, the full variable domain is DGGITQSPKYLFRKEGQNVTLSCEQNLNHDAMYWYRQDPGQGLRLIYYSQIVNDFQKGDIAEGYSVSREKKESFPLTVTSAQKNPTAFYLCASSKAKGSNQPQHFGDGTRLSIL.

V is TRBV18 and J is TRBJ1-1; no definite D call. The length of the CDR3 is 14 residues. Trimming pared 5 bases from V and 1 base from J, leaving 11 bases between. CDR1 KGHSH and CDR2 LQKENI come from the germline V gene. The CDR3, as DNA: TGTGCCAGCTCAGCGGGTGGAGGGAACACTGAAGCTTTCTTT. Its translation is CASSAGGGNTEAFF.

This clone was seen only once. This chain connects TRBV27 to TRBJ1-3; D not certain. The CDR3 length is 15 residues. In germline, CDR1 is MNHEY, CDR2 SMNVEV (reference sequence). The V end was cut by 5 bases, the J end by 0 bases, with 11 bases between. Written as DNA, the CDR3 is TGTGCCAGCAGTACGCGAGGGCTCTCTGGAAACACCATATATTTT. This sequence encodes CASSTRGLSGNTIYF.

The chain links TRBV7-9 to TRBJ1-1; 10 bases align to TRBD1. Germline V gives CDR1 SEHNR, CDR2 FQNEAQ (reference sequence). The trim removed 4 bases at V and 1 base at J, leaving 3 bases unmatched. The CDR3 is 15 amino acids. In DNA, the CDR3 is TGTGCCAGCAGCTGGGACAGGGGACCGAACACTGAAGCTTTCTTT. The encoded protein is CASSWDRGPNTEAFF.

The gene calls are TRBV10-1 and TRBJ1-1; a weak D match, TRBD1 (5 bases). The V gene's germline CDR1 is WNHNN and CDR2 SYGVQD (reference sequence). CDR3 length equals 17 residues. Trimming left V 3 bases short and J 0 bases short, with 17 bases between. CDR3 in amino acids: CASSDSNYDSLNTEAFF. Written as DNA, the CDR3 is TGCGCCAGCAGTGATTCCAACTACGACAGCCTGAACACTGAAGCTTTCTTT.

This clone appeared a single time. The chain carries TRBV19 and TRBJ2-1, with TRBD2 matching 10 bases. The germline V gene encodes CDR1 LNHDA and CDR2 SQIVND (reference sequence). Unmatched junction bases numbered 3, after V lost 5 bases and J lost 8 bases. CDR3 length equals 13 residues. CDR3 DNA: TGTGCCAGTAGTCAGCGGGAGGGTGATGAGCAGTTCTTC. It is translated as CASSQREGDEQFF.

CDR3 region: CASSYAGGGQPQHF. The CDR3, as DNA: TGTGCCAGCAGTTACGCAGGGGGCGGTCAGCCCCAGCATTTT. The gene calls are TRBV6-6 and TRBJ1-5, with 8 bases matching TRBD1. This CDR3 comprises 14 residues. V lost 2 bases and J lost 6; bases outside the gene matches: 3. The germline V gene encodes CDR1 MNHNY and CDR2 SVGAGI (reference sequence).

The chain has TRBV3-1 (or the pseudogene TRBV3-2) and TRBJ2-1; 13 bases align to TRBD2. Trimming cost V 1 base and J 3 bases; bases outside gene matches: 9. There are 19 residues in the CDR3. Germline CDR1 is LGHDT and CDR2 is YNNKEL (reference sequence). DNA for the CDR3: TGTGCCAGCAGCCAAGTCCCTACTAGCGGGAGGGAAGGCTACAATGAGCAGTTCTTC. Protein product: CASSQVPTSGREGYNEQFF.

The chain combines TRBV14 with TRBJ1-4, with D perhaps matching TRBD1 (6 bases). Germline-derived CDR1 and CDR2 are SGHDN and FVKESK. The CDR3 runs 18 residues. The V end lost 1 base, the J end lost 2 bases, and 17 bases lay between the germline ends. CDR3 in amino acids: CASSQGTVYTWTNEKLFF. The CDR3, as DNA: TGTGCCAGCAGCCAAGGGACAGTTTATACGTGGACTAATGAAAAACTGTTTTTT. Together with reference TRBV14 and TRBJ1-4, the CDR3 gives the full variable domain: EAGVTQFPSHSVIEKGQTVTLRCDPISGHDNLYWYRRVMGKEIKFLLHFVKESKQDESGMPNNRFLAERTGGTYSTLKVQPAELEDSGVYFCASSQGTVYTWTNEKLFFGSGTQLSVL.

The chain links TRBV6-5 to TRBJ1-1; perhaps TRBD1 as D (6 bases). V was trimmed by 0 bases and J by 4 bases, leaving 12 bases between them. The germline V gene encodes CDR1 MNHEY and CDR2 SVGAGI. The CDR3 consists of 15 residues. The CDR3 DNA sequence: TGTGCCAGCAGTTACTCGAGCGTAGGGGGCACTGAAGCTTTCTTT. Protein sequence: CASSYSSVGGTEAFF.

This clone was observed once. CDR3 nucleotide sequence: TGTGCCAGCAGCTCCGCCCTGACTAGCTTGGTCGCAGATACGCAGTATTTT. It translates to CASSSALTSLVADTQYF. V and J are TRBV7-2 and TRBJ2-3; TRBD2 aligns across 7 bases. The CDR3 loop spans 17 amino acids. V lost 4 bases, J lost 4 bases, and 14 bases stayed unmatched. The germline V gene has CDR1 SGHTA and CDR2 FQGNSA.

This clone was observed once. This chain joins TRBV5-1 and TRBJ2-1, with no clear D. V was clipped by 0 bases and J by 0 bases, with 4 bases between them. The CDR3 runs to 14 residues. Per germline, CDR1 SGHRS and CDR2 YFSETQ. DNA for the CDR3: TGCGCCAGCAGCTTGGCTCCCTCCTACAATGAGCAGTTCTTC. Encoded protein: CASSLAPSYNEQFF.